The 21 T cell receptor beta chains below were found in one sample sequenced in a study of CD8 T cells in Susac syndrome. Random hexamers served to reverse transcribe about 0.5 to 1 ug RNA. TCRdb analysed the immunoSEQ multiplex PCR reads with MiXCR anew, one entry per CDR3 protein. The sample shows 240,000 or so distinct CDR3 sequences, about 96% of them seen only once. Sequenced: CD4+ T cells from PBMCs. The receptors originated from a human donor with Susac syndrome.

This chain links TRBV20-1 with TRBJ1-5; unclear D gene. Trimming pared 1 base from V and 11 bases from J, leaving 12 bases between. The CDR3 runs 12 residues. Per germline, CDR1 DFQATT and CDR2 SNEGSKA (reference sequence). CDR3 region: CSARGAGMAQHF. DNA for the CDR3: TGCAGTGCTAGAGGGGCGGGAATGGCCCAGCATTTT.

This clonotype was seen more than once but under ten times. The V gene is TRBV11-1, the J gene TRBJ2-1; TRBD1 aligns across 7 bases. The trim removed 1 base at V and 2 bases at J, leaving 2 bases unmatched. The CDR3 contains 15 residues. CDR1 is SGHAT, CDR2 FQDESV, per germline (reference sequence). CDR3 region: CASSLGQGTYNEQFF. Written as DNA, the CDR3 is TGTGCCAGCAGCTTAGGACAGGGAACCTACAATGAGCAGTTCTTC.

This clonotype came up a few times. The chain carries TRBV20-1 and TRBJ1-2, with D uncertain. Trimming shortened V by 2 bases and J by 2 bases, and 0 bases separated the two germline ends. The CDR3 spans 10 residues. Germline values: CDR1 DFQATT, CDR2 SNEGSKA (reference sequence). The CDR3 loop is CSARNYGYTF. CDR3 sequence (DNA): TGCAGTGCTAGAAACTATGGCTACACCTTC.

The V and J genes are TRBV30 and TRBJ2-1; 8 bases are shared with TRBD2. This CDR3 contains 12 residues. After removal of 0 bases from V and 15 bases from J, the junction contained 7 bases not matched to a gene. Germline-derived CDR1 and CDR2 are GTSNPN and SVGIG (reference sequence). CDR3 protein: CAWSVIAGLPFF. CDR3 sequence (DNA): TGTGCCTGGAGTGTAATAGCGGGATTACCGTTCTTC.

This clonotype was seen a few times. The CDR3 coding sequence is TGCGCCAGCAGTCAAGGACAGGGGACGGCCTACGAGCAGTACTTC. Protein sequence: CASSQGQGTAYEQYF. The chain recombines TRBV23-1 with TRBJ2-7; 9 nucleotides agree with TRBD1. TRBV23-1 is known as an ORF, though its function is uncertain. There are 15 residues in the CDR3. With V trimmed by 2 bases and J by 2 bases, 4 bases remained unmatched.

This chain uses TRBV6-5 with TRBJ1-2, with 9 bases identical to TRBD1. The CDR3 runs 13 residues. With 5 bases clipped from V and 9 bases from J, the junction kept 7 bases outside the gene matches. The germline gives CDR1 MNHEY, CDR2 SVGAGI. CDR3 region: CASSPPDRGSYTF. The CDR3 DNA is TGTGCCAGCAGTCCCCCGGACAGGGGAAGCTACACCTTC.

The chain joins TRBV30 to TRBJ2-7; 7 nucleotides align to TRBD2. V shed 3 bases, J shed 5 bases, and the junction held 10 bases outside the gene matches. The CDR3 totals 14 residues. Germline V gene data show CDR1 as GTSNPN and CDR2 as SVGIG (reference sequence). Here the CDR3 reads CAWRWSGVTHEQYF. The CDR3 nucleotides read TGTGCCTGGAGGTGGAGCGGGGTAACCCACGAGCAGTACTTC.

The rearrangement uses TRBV7-2 and TRBJ1-5, with D tentatively TRBD1 (5 bases). Germline CDR1 is SGHTA and CDR2 is FQGNSA. This CDR3 comprises 14 residues. V shed 3 bases and J shed 2 bases, with 8 bases lying between them. The DNA of the CDR3 is TGTGCCAGCAGCTTTGGGGACCGCAATCAGCCCCAGCATTTT. Protein: CASSFGDRNQPQHF.

V gene TRBV20-1 combines with J gene TRBJ1-5; D might be TRBD1 (6 bases). Germline CDR1 reads DFQATT; CDR2 reads SNEGSKA (reference sequence). The V gene lost 1 base and the J gene lost 5 bases, with 9 bases spanning the gap. This CDR3 spans 13 amino acids. The CDR3 DNA reads TGCAGTGCTAGAGGGGCAGGGGATCAGCCCCAGCATTTT. Its translation: CSARGAGDQPQHF.

The V call is TRBV4-1, the J call TRBJ2-1; TRBD2 aligns across 14 bases. This CDR3 has 15 residues. CDR1 and CDR2 from the germline V gene are MGHRA and YSYEKL. V shed 4 bases and J 9 bases; nucleotides not matched to a gene: 5. CDR3 nucleotide sequence: TGCGCCAGCAGCCTGACTAGCGGGAGGGTGAGTGAGCAGTTCTTC. Amino acids: CASSLTSGRVSEQFF.

The chain has TRBV15 and TRBJ2-5; weak D call: TRBD1 (5 bases). The CDR3 runs to 15 residues. Trimming took 3 bases from V and 2 from J, leaving 13 bases between them. Germline V gives CDR1 LNHNV, CDR2 YYDKDF (reference sequence). The CDR3 loop reads CATSSSGQGQETQYF. The CDR3 nucleotides read TGTGCCACCAGCAGCTCTGGGCAGGGACAAGAGACCCAGTACTTC.

This chain links TRBV6-2 or TRBV6-3 with TRBJ2-7; D possibly uses TRBD1 or TRBD2 (5 bases each). Trimming stripped 5 bases from V and 3 bases from J, with 20 bases between. The germline V gene encodes CDR1 MNHEY and CDR2 SVGEGT. The CDR3 has 16 amino acids. This CDR3 reads CASSGTRLQKDYEQYF. DNA of the CDR3: TGTGCCAGCAGTGGGACGCGTCTCCAAAAGGACTACGAGCAGTACTTC.

V and J are TRBV29-1 and TRBJ2-2; D uncertain. The germline V gene has CDR1 SQVTM and CDR2 ANQGSEA. The length of the CDR3 is 14 residues. Trimming left V 6 bases short and J 1 base short, with 12 bases between. The CDR3 region is CSVRFLQNTGELFF. Written as DNA, the CDR3 is TGCAGCGTCCGGTTCCTCCAGAACACCGGGGAGCTGTTTTTT.

The chain joins TRBV4-1 to TRBJ2-3, with TRBD2 identical over 10 bases. V dropped 4 bases and J dropped 5; count of bases not matched to a gene: 3. Germline V gene sequence: CDR1 MGHRA, CDR2 YSYEKL. CDR3 size: 14 residues. The CDR3 protein is CASSRRLAGDTQYF. The DNA for the CDR3 is TGCGCCAGCAGCCGCCGACTAGCGGGAGATACGCAGTATTTT.

V and J are TRBV24-1 and TRBJ2-1; 8 bases map to TRBD2. V gave up 3 bases and J gave up 7 bases; unmatched junction bases: 10. Germline CDR1 KGHDR, CDR2 SFDVKD. The CDR3 is made up of 16 amino acids. The CDR3 DNA sequence: TGTGCCACCAGTGATCCAGCGGGAGCGGCGTTGAATGAGCAGTTCTTC. Its protein product is CATSDPAGAALNEQFF.

For this clonotype: Mismatch with germline at one junction end may stem from a read error. The rearrangement links TRBV12-3 or TRBV12-4 to TRBJ2-7, with a tentative D call TRBD1 (6 bases). The CDR3 totals 11 residues. Here the CDR3 reads CASSAGTPTNF. Here the CDR3 DNA reads TGTGCCAGCAGTGCCGGGACACCGACTAACTTC.

The CDR3 DNA follows: TGCAGTGCTCATACGGGACTCTCCTACGAGCAGTACTTC. Amino acids: CSAHTGLSYEQYF. The chain joins TRBV20-1 to TRBJ2-7; maybe TRBD2 (6 bases). This CDR3 has 13 residues. The germline V gene encodes CDR1 DFQATT and CDR2 SNEGSKA (reference sequence). Trimming took 5 bases from V and 0 from J, leaving 11 bases between them.

The chain employs TRBV20-1 and TRBJ1-1, with a tentative D call TRBD1 (6 bases). V lost 4 bases, J lost 0 bases, and 12 bases lay in between. Per germline, CDR1 DFQATT and CDR2 SNEGSKA (reference sequence). The CDR3 totals 14 residues. Here the CDR3 DNA reads TGCAGTGCTAAGGGGGGGGGAATGAACACTGAAGCTTTCTTT. Protein product: CSAKGGGMNTEAFF.

The gene calls are TRBV30 and TRBJ2-1; D may be TRBD2 (5 bases). V was trimmed by 1 base and J by 13 bases, leaving 26 bases between them. This CDR3 comprises 16 residues. Germline CDR1 reads GTSNPN; CDR2 reads SVGIG (reference sequence). The DNA for the CDR3 is TGTGCCTGGAGTGCCGAAATCGTCCACTCGGGGATCCCCCAGTTCTTC. The encoded protein is CAWSAEIVHSGIPQFF.

The gene calls are TRBV4-1 and TRBJ1-4; D uncertain. Trimming stripped 5 bases from V and 7 bases from J, with 14 bases between. Looked up from germline, CDR1 is MGHRA and CDR2 is YSYEKL. This CDR3 is 14 amino acids long. Written as DNA, the CDR3 is TGCGCCAGCAGCGCCGGCACAGAGGGTGAAAAACTGTTTTTT. It codes for CASSAGTEGEKLFF.

This chain links TRBV6-2 or TRBV6-3 with TRBJ2-1, with D uncertain. Trimming removed 0 bases at V and 5 bases at J, with 8 bases between. Germline CDR1 MNHEY, CDR2 SVGEGT. The CDR3 spans 14 residues. DNA of the CDR3: TGTGCCAGCAGTTACTCTCCCTGGAACAATGAGCAGTTCTTC. The encoded protein is CASSYSPWNNEQFF.